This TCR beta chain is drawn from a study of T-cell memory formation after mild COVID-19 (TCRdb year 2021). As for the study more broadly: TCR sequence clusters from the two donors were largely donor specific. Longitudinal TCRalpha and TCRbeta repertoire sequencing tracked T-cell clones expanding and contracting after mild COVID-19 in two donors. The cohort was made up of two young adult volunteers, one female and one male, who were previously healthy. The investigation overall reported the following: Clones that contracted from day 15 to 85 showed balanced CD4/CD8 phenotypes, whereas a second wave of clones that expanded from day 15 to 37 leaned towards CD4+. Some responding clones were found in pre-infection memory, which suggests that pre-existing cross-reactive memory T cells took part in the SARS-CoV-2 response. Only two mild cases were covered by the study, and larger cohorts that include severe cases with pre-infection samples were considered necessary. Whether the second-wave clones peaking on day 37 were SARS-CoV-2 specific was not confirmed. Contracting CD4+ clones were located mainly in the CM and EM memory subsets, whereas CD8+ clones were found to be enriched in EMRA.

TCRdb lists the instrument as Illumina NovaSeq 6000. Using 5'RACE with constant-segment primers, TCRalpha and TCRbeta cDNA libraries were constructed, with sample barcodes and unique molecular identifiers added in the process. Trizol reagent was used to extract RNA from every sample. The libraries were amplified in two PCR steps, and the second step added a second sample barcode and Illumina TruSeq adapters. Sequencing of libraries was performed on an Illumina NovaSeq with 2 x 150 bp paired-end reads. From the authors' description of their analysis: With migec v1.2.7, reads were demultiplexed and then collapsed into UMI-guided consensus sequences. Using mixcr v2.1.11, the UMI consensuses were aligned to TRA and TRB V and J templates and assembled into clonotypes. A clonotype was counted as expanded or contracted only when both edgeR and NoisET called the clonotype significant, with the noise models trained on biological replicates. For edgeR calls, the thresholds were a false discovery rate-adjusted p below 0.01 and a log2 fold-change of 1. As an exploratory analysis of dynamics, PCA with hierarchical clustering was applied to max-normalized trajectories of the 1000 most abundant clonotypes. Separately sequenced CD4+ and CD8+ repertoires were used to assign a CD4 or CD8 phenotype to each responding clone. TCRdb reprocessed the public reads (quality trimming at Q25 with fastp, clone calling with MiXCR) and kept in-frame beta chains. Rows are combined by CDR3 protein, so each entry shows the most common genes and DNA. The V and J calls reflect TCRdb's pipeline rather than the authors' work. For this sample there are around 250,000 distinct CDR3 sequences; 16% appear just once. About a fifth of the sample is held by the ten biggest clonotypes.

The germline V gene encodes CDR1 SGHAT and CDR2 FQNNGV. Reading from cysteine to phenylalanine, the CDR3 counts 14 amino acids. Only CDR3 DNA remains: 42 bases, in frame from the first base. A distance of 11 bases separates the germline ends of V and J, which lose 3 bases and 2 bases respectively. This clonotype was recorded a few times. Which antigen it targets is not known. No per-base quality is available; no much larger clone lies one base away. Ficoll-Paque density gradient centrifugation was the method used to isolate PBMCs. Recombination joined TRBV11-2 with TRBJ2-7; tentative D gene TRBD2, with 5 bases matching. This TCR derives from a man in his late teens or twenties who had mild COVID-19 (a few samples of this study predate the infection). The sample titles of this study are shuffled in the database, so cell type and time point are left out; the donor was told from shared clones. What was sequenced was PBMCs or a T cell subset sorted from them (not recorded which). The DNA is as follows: TGTGCCAGCAGCTTCTCCGGGGAAGCCTACGAGCAGTACTTC. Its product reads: CASSFSGEAYEQYF.